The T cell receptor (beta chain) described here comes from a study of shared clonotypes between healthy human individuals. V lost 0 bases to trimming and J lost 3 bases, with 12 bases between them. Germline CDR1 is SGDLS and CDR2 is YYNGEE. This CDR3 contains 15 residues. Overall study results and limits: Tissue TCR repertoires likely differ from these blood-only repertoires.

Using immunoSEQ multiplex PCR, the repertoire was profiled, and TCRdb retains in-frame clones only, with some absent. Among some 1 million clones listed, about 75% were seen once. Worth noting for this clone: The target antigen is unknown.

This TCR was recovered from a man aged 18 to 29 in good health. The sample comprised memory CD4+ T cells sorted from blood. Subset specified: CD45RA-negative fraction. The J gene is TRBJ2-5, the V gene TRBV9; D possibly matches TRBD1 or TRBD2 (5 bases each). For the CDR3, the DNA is TGTGCCAGCAGCGTAGTTGGGTGGGGGAAAGAGACCCAGTACTTC. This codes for CASSVVGWGKETQYF.